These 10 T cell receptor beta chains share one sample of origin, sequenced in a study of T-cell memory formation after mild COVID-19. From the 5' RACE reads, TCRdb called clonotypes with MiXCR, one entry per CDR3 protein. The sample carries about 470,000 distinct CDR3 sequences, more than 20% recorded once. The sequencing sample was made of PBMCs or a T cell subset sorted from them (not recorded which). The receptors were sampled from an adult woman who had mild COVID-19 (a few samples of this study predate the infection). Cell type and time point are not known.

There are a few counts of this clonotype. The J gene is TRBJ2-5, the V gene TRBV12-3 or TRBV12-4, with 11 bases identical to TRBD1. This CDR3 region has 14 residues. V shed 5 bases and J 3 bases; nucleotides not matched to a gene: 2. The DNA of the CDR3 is TGTGCCAGCAGTCCGGGACAGGGGGAAGAGACCCAGTACTTC. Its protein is CASSPGQGEETQYF.

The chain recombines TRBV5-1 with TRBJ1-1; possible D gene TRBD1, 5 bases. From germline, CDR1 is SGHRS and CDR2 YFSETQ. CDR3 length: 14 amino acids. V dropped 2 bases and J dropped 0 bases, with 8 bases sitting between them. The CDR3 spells CASSFGAMNTEAFF. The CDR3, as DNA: TGCGCCAGCAGCTTTGGGGCTATGAACACTGAAGCTTTCTTT.

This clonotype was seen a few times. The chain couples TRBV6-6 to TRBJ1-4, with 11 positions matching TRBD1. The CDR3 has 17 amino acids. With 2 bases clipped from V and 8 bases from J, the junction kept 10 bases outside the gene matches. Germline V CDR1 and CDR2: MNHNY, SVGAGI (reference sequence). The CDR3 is CASSYPRAGQGGEKLFF. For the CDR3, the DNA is TGTGCCAGCAGTTACCCCAGAGCGGGACAGGGGGGGGAAAAACTGTTTTTT.

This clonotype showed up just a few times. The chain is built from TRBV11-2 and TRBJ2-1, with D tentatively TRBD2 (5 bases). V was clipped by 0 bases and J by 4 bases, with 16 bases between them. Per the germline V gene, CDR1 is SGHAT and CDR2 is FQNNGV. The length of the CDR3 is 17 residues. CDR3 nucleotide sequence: TGTGCCAGCAGCTTAGACCCCGGGAAGGGCTCTTACAATGAGCAGTTCTTC. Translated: CASSLDPGKGSYNEQFF.

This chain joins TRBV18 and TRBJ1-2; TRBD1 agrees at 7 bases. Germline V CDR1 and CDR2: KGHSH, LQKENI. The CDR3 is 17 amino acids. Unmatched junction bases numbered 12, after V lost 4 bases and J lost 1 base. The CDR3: CASSRAPRQGSNYGYTF. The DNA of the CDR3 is TGTGCCAGCTCACGCGCTCCGAGACAGGGAAGTAACTATGGCTACACCTTC.

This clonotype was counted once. CDR3 nucleotides: TGTGCCAGCAGCTCGGGACTGAGACTAGGGCAGTACTTC. Translating it yields CASSSGLRLGQYF. This chain links TRBV7-2 with TRBJ2-7, with TRBD2 as a possible D gene (6 bases). The germline gives CDR1 SGHTA, CDR2 FQGNSA. V lost 4 bases to trimming and J lost 9 bases, with 16 bases between them. This CDR3 has 13 amino acids.

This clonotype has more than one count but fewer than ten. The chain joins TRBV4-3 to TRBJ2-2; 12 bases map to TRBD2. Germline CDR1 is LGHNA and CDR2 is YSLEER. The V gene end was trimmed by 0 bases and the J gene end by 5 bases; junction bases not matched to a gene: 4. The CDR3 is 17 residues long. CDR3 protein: CASSQEETSGSTGELFF. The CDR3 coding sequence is TGCGCCAGCAGCCAAGAGGAGACTAGCGGGAGTACCGGGGAGCTGTTTTTT.

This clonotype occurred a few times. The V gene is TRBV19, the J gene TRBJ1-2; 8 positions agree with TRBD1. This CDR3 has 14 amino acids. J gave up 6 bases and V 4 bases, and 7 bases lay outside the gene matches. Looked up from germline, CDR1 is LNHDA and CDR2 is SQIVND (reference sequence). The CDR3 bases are TGTGCCAGTAGTAACTCGGACAGGGTAAATGGCTACACCTTC. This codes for CASSNSDRVNGYTF.

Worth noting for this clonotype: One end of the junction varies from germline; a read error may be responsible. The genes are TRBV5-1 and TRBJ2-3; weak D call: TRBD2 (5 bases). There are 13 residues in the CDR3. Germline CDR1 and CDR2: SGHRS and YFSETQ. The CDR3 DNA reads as TGTGCCAGCAGTTTAGAGGCGGGAGATACGCAGTATTTT. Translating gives CASSLEAGDTQYF.

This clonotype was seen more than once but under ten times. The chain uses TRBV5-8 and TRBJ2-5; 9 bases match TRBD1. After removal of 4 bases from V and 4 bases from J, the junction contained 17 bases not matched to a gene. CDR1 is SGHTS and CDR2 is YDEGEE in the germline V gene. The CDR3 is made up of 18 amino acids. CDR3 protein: CASSRGTVGQGFLETQYF. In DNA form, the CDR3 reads TGTGCCAGCAGCCGTGGGACCGTGGGACAGGGATTCTTAGAGACCCAGTACTTC.